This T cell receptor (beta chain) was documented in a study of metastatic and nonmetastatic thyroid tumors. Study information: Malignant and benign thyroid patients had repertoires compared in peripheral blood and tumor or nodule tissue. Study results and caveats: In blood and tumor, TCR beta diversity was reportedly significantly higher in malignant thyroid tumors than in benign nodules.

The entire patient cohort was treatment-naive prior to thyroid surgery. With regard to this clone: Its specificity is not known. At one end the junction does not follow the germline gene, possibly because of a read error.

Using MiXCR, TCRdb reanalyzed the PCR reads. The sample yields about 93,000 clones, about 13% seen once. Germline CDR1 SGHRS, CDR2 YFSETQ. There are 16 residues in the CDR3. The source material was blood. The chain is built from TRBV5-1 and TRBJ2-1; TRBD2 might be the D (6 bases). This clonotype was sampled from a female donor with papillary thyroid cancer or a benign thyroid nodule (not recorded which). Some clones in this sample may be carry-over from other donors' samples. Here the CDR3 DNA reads TGCGCCAGCAGATACGGGACTCCACTTCCCTACAATGAGCAGCTCTTC. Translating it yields CASRYGTPLPYNEQLF.